The source of this TCR beta chain is a study of blood T cells in healthy people across ages. The germline V gene encodes CDR1 SQVTM and CDR2 ANQGSEA. V lost 6 bases to trimming and J lost 7 bases, with 15 bases between them. The CDR3 extends over 13 amino acids. It was with a sample-barcoded 5' primer and a J-beta primer mix that a second PCR of about 6 to 11 cycles was run. TCRdb re-called the 5' RACE reads through MiXCR, storing one row per CDR3 protein. Altogether just under 550,000 distinct CDR3 sequences are present, approximately 25% being singletons, with the ten largest covering approximately 10%. Another study also made use of these data, one on T cells of mothers and their children. This second report adds: According to the study, all extracted RNA entered cDNA synthesis at approximately 1.5 ug per 15 ul. Slightly, though not significantly, more overlap was seen in related than in unrelated mother-child pairs.

This TCR derives from a boy younger than 18 in good health. The sequencing sample was made of blood. V gene TRBV29-1 combines with J gene TRBJ2-2; the D gene is possibly TRBD2 (5 bases). The CDR3 loop is CSVRGGNGGELFF. CDR3 in DNA: TGCAGCGTCCGCGGAGGAAATGGCGGGGAGCTGTTTTTT.